The clone carrying this T cell receptor (beta chain) was observed a few times. Unique molecular identifiers were built into the TCRbeta library. TCRdb redid the calling of the PCR reads with MiXCR, one entry per CDR3 protein. The table shows roughly 590,000 distinct CDR3 sequences, with around a sixth occurring only once. The sample belongs to a study of T-cell reconstitution after alpha-beta-depleted transplantation in children. This receptor was taken from a human donor who donated a stem cell graft to a child with acute myeloid leukemia. This specimen was PBMCs from the stem cell graft donor, taken from the stem cell graft.

As DNA, the CDR3 is TGCGCCAGCCTCACAGGGGGCAACACTGAAGCTTTCTTT. Translating it yields CASLTGGNTEAFF. The chain joins TRBV4-1 to TRBJ1-1, with 9 bases lining up with TRBD1. The CDR3 covers 13 residues. Germline values: CDR1 MGHRA, CDR2 YSYEKL. The J segment lost 2 bases and the V segment lost 8 bases, leaving 3 bases of the junction unmatched.